This record looks at one T cell receptor beta chain sequence and its context. What it binds is not known. It was the 120-subject validation cohort, separate from the roughly 700-subject first cohort, to which the donors belonged. The method was immunoSEQ multiplex PCR; TCRdb's version includes in-frame clones alone and lacks a portion of them. Of 95,000 to 150,000 clones listed, 80% to 90% are singletons. This record belongs to a study of cytomegalovirus exposure and HLA in healthy donors. Broader study findings: The investigators catalogued 164 TCR beta chains as cytomegalovirus-associated. That first-cohort TCR clusters tended to co-occur in the 130 or so validation repertoires was found in a later analysis.

The CDR3 runs to 14 residues. With 6 bases clipped from V and 5 bases from J, the junction kept 5 bases outside the gene matches. Germline V gene sequence: CDR1 MNHEY, CDR2 SVGAGI. The rearrangement joins TRBV6-5 to TRBJ2-7; 12 positions match TRBD2. The sequence was obtained from a woman between 18 and 29 years old in good health and CMV-seronegative. Sequenced input: PBMCs. CDR3 sequence: CASRRTSGTHEQYF. The CDR3 bases are TGTGCCAGCAGACGGACTAGCGGGACCCACGAGCAGTACTTC.